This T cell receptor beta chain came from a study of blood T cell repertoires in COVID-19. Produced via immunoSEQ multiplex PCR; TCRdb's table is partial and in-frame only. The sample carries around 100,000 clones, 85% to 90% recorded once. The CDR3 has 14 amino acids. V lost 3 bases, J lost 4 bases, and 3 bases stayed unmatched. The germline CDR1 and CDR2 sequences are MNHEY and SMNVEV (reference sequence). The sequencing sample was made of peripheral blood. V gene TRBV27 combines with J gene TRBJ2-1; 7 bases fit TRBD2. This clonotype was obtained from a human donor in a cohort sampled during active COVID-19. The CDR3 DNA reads TGTGCCAGCAGTTTCGGGACTACTTACAATGAGCAGTTCTTC. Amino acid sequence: CASSFGTTYNEQFF.